This paragraph reports one TCR beta chain. The antigen is unknown. These data originate in a study of CD4 T cells in relation to SARS-CoV-2 and coronaviruses. Study overall: ViraFEST: roughly ten-day antigen culture of PBMCs, then TCR beta CDR3 sequencing.

Unexposed donor CD4+ T cells date from about 2011-2018, before the COVID-19 pandemic. The cells were cultured for 9 to 11 days before CD4+ T cells were isolated. Testing used SARS-CoV-2 S/N and four cold-coronavirus spikes on unexposed-donor CD4+ T cells, cells permitting. Cultures held 2 million to 2.5 million PBMCs per well with roughly 10 IU/ml IL-2. Whole-study results and caveats: Crossreactive clones expanded significantly less to SARS-CoV-2 than monoreactive clones.

Sequencing was performed with immunoSEQ multiplex PCR; in TCRdb, only in-frame clones are kept and a portion is missing. The profile shows roughly 29,000 clones, approximately 78% of them singletons. Trimming left V 5 bases short and J 3 bases short, with 18 bases between. From germline, CDR1 is SEHNR and CDR2 FQNEAQ (reference sequence). This CDR3 spans 16 amino acids. This clonotype was obtained from a human donor in good health. The chain couples TRBV7-9 to TRBJ2-3; perhaps D is TRBD1 or TRBD2 (6 bases each). Sequenced sample: CD4+ T cells from PBMCs, cultured in vitro. In DNA, the CDR3 is TGTGCCAGCAGCCTAACAGTAGGGGGAGGAACAGATACGCAGTATTTT. Protein sequence: CASSLTVGGGTDTQYF.